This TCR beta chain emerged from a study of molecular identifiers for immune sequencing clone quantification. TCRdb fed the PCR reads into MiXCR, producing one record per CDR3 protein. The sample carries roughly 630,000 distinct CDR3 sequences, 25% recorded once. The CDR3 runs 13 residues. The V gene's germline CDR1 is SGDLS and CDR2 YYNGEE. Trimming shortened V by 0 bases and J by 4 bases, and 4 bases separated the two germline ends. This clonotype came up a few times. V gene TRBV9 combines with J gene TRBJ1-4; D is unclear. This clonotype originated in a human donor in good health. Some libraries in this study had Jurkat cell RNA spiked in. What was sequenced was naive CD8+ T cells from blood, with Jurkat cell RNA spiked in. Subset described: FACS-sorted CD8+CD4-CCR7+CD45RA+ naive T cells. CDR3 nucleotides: TGTGCCAGCAGCGTAGTTGATAATGAAAAACTGTTTTTT. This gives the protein CASSVVDNEKLFF.